The 25 T cell receptor beta chains below all came from one sample that was sequenced in a study of T cell responses to AZD1222 COVID-19 vaccine (dated by TCRdb to the early 2020s). Library method: the immunoSEQ multiplex PCR assay. Here the immuneACCESS table is served through TCRdb, limited to in-frame sequences with V and J called. Missing clones are a known gap in these copies; in checked studies unresolved V genes cover under half, and the rest lacks a known reason. Within this sample are about 81,000 clones, with approximately 85% of them counted one time only. The ten largest clones add up to 3.4% of the sample. Read against the paper, the sample's time point label means: about 28 days (+/-7) after the second vaccine dose. The sequences come from peripheral blood, collected 28 days after the second AZD1222 dose. Receptors were obtained from an adult who received the AZD1222 COVID-19 vaccine.

This clone was picked up one time. V and J are TRBV5-1 and TRBJ1-2, with no clear D. CDR1 is SGHRS, CDR2 YFSETQ, per germline. This CDR3 is built from 12 residues. The ends were cut back, 1 base at V and 6 bases at J, with 7 bases in the middle. DNA for the CDR3: TGCGCCAGCAGCTTGAATGGAAATGGCTACACCTTC. This sequence encodes CASSLNGNGYTF.

V gene TRBV6-5 combines with J gene TRBJ2-3; a weak D match, TRBD1 (5 bases). CDR1 is MNHEY and CDR2 is SVGAGI in the germline V gene. The CDR3 contains 14 residues. The V end was cut by 3 bases, the J end by 5 bases, with 12 bases between. The DNA of the CDR3 is TGTGCCAGCAGTTATAGGGGTTGGGGAGATACGCAGTATTTT. Its translation: CASSYRGWGDTQYF.

The CDR3 loop is CASSEAARAGPSPLHF. DNA for the CDR3: TGTGCCAGCAGTGAAGCGGCCAGAGCAGGACCTTCACCCCTCCACTTT. The chain uses TRBV6-1 and TRBJ1-6; D unresolved. The CDR3 totals 16 residues. CDR1 MNHNS and CDR2 SASEGT come from the germline V gene. V lost 0 bases to trimming and J lost 9 bases, with 15 bases between them.

The V gene is TRBV27, the J gene TRBJ2-1; 7 bases align to TRBD2. The CDR3 loop spans 14 amino acids. CDR1 MNHEY and CDR2 SMNVEV come from the germline V gene (reference sequence). V lost 5 bases to trimming and J lost 9 bases; unmatched junction nucleotides: 10. The CDR3 DNA reads as TGTGCCAGCAGTCCCGGGACTACAAAGGGTGAGCAGTTCTTC. Its translation: CASSPGTTKGEQFF.

This chain links TRBV30 with TRBJ1-2; no clear D. Trimming removed 0 bases at V and 7 bases at J, with 9 bases between. The CDR3 has 12 amino acids. Looked up from germline, CDR1 is GTSNPN and CDR2 is SVGIG (reference sequence). DNA of the CDR3: TGTGCCTGGAGTGTTGGAGGGTTTGGCTACACCTTC. This codes for CAWSVGGFGYTF.

This clone was counted between two and nine times. The V call is TRBV30, the J call TRBJ1-5; TRBD1 agrees at 9 bases. The V segment lost 0 bases and the J segment 7 bases; nucleotides outside the gene matches: 10. Germline-derived CDR1 and CDR2 are GTSNPN and SVGIG (reference sequence). CDR3 size: 16 residues. DNA of the CDR3: TGTGCCTGGAGTGTCCTACCGGGACAGGGAGGACAGCCCCAGCATTTT. Translated, it gives CAWSVLPGQGGQPQHF.

V and J are TRBV4-3 and TRBJ2-1; D perhaps matches TRBD2 (5 bases). V dropped 6 bases and J dropped 5 bases, with 14 bases sitting between them. Germline CDR1 and CDR2: LGHNA and YSLEER. CDR3 length equals 14 residues. CDR3 sequence reads: CASSLWSGNNEQFF. Written as DNA, the CDR3 is TGCGCCAGCAGTCTGTGGAGCGGCAACAATGAGCAGTTCTTC.

This chain joins TRBV28 and TRBJ1-4; D remains ambiguous. Germline values: CDR1 MDHEN, CDR2 SYDVKM. Trimming stripped 5 bases from V and 8 bases from J, with 15 bases between. The CDR3 contains 14 residues. CDR3 coding DNA: TGTGCCAGCAGTCGAGCCGACCTCGGCGAAAAACTGTTTTTT. It translates to CASSRADLGEKLFF.

The chain combines TRBV25-1 with TRBJ2-5, with TRBD2 matching 10 bases. CDR3 length equals 15 residues. Germline V gives CDR1 MGHDK, CDR2 SYGVNS. V shed 3 bases and J 5 bases; nucleotides not matched to a gene: 6. The DNA for the CDR3 is TGTGCCAGCAGTGAGAGCGGGGGGGCCTGGGAGACCCAGTACTTC. Translation gives CASSESGGAWETQYF.

The J gene is TRBJ1-3, the V gene TRBV15; no definite D call. Trimming removed 0 bases from V and 2 bases from J, with 8 bases in between. CDR1 and CDR2 (germline): LNHNV, YYDKDF (reference sequence). This CDR3 has 15 amino acids. As DNA, the CDR3 is TGTGCCACCAGCAGAGATAGGGTGACTGGAAACACCATATATTTT. Translation gives CATSRDRVTGNTIYF.

The V and J genes are TRBV28 and TRBJ1-5; D is perhaps TRBD1 (5 bases). The V and J ends lost 3 bases and 4 bases respectively, with 13 bases between them. Germline lookup yields CDR1 MDHEN and CDR2 SYDVKM. The CDR3 spans 15 residues. For the CDR3, the DNA is TGTGCCAGCAGTTTTGGGCAGGGTGGGAATCAGCCCCAGCATTTT. Residues: CASSFGQGGNQPQHF.

The CDR3 loop is CASSLRQNQPQHF. The CDR3 nucleotides read TGTGCCAGCAGTTTACGGCAGAATCAGCCCCAGCATTTT. V usage is TRBV28 and J usage is TRBJ1-5; D remains ambiguous. The V end was cut by 2 bases, the J end by 4 bases, with 6 bases between. Germline-derived CDR1 and CDR2 are MDHEN and SYDVKM. CDR3 length equals 13 residues.

The chain carries TRBV30 and TRBJ1-6; maybe TRBD1 (5 bases). Germline V gene lookup returns CDR1 GTSNPN and CDR2 SVGIG (reference sequence). V lost 2 bases to trimming and J lost 5 bases, with 10 bases between them. There are 14 residues in the CDR3. The chain's CDR3 is CAWSRGQDNSPLHF. CDR3 DNA: TGTGCCTGGAGTAGGGGTCAGGATAATTCACCCCTCCACTTT.

The chain is built from TRBV6-5 and TRBJ2-3; D gene uncertain. Germline CDR1 is MNHEY and CDR2 is SVGAGI. The CDR3 consists of 12 residues. Trimming took off 5 bases at V and 7 bases at J, with 10 bases between the two ends. Here the CDR3 reads CASSQSRNTQYF. CDR3 coding DNA: TGTGCCAGCAGTCAGAGTCGAAATACGCAGTATTTT.

The rearrangement joins TRBV28 to TRBJ1-1; TRBD1 might be the D (5 bases). The V end was cut by 6 bases, the J end by 0 bases, with 17 bases between. CDR1 is MDHEN and CDR2 is SYDVKM in the germline V gene. CDR3 size: 16 residues. In nucleotides, the CDR3 is TGTGCCAGCAGCCGGCCGGGGGAAGAAATGAACACTGAAGCTTTCTTT. It encodes CASSRPGEEMNTEAFF.

Here the CDR3 DNA reads TGTGCCACCGGGGGGATTGGAGATGAAGCTTTCTTT. Encoded protein: CATGGIGDEAFF. The chain employs TRBV5-4 and TRBJ1-1; TRBD1 might be the D (5 bases). Trimming left V 9 bases short and J 7 bases short, with 16 bases between. The CDR3 consists of 12 residues. CDR1 is SGHNT and CDR2 is YYREEE in the germline V gene (reference sequence).

The V gene is TRBV19, the J gene TRBJ1-1; D ambiguous. The CDR3 loop spans 11 amino acids. Looked up from germline, CDR1 is LNHDA and CDR2 is SQIVND (reference sequence). Deletions cut 6 bases from V and 7 bases from J, with 9 bases between. CDR3 bases: TGTGCCAGTAGAGTGGGGAATGAAGCTTTCTTT. The encoded protein is CASRVGNEAFF.

The rearrangement links TRBV5-5 to TRBJ1-5; tentative D call: TRBD1 (5 bases). Germline CDR1 and CDR2: SGHKS and YYEKEE (reference sequence). V shed 4 bases and J shed 6 bases, with 14 bases lying between them. The CDR3 spans 14 residues. CDR3 amino acids: CASSTSGGIQPQHF. Written as DNA, the CDR3 is TGTGCCAGCAGCACCTCGGGGGGGATTCAGCCCCAGCATTTT. The full variable domain, its missing parts supplied by reference TRBV5-5 and TRBJ1-5, is DAGVTQSPTHLIKTRGQQVTLRCSPISGHKSVSWYQQVLGQGPQFIFQYYEKEERGRGNFPDRFSARQFPNYSSELNVNALLLGDSALYLCASSTSGGIQPQHFGDGTRLSIL.

This clone was seen a few times. The gene calls are TRBV15 and TRBJ1-1, with a tentative D call TRBD1 (6 bases). The CDR3 extends over 16 amino acids. With 0 bases removed from V and 1 base from J, the gap between germline ends came to 12 bases. The germline V gene has CDR1 LNHNV and CDR2 YYDKDF (reference sequence). The CDR3: CATSRDFPGANTEAFF. CDR3 in DNA: TGTGCCACCAGCAGAGATTTCCCAGGGGCGAACACTGAAGCTTTCTTT. The full variable domain, its missing parts supplied by reference TRBV15 and TRBJ1-1, is DAMVIQNPRYQVTQFGKPVTLSCSQTLNHNVMYWYQQKSSQAPKLLFHYYDKDFNNEADTPDNFQSRRPNTSFCFLDIRSPGLGDTAMYLCATSRDFPGANTEAFFGQGTRLTVV.

J is TRBJ1-3 and V is TRBV3-1 (or the pseudogene TRBV3-2); D remains unclear. V was cut by 0 bases and J by 1 base, with 10 bases left in between. The CDR3 contains 16 residues. From germline, CDR1 is LGHDT and CDR2 YNNKEL (reference sequence). The CDR3 nucleotides are TGTGCCAGCAGCCAAGAGAAGGGATCTTCTGGAAACACCATATATTTT. This sequence encodes CASSQEKGSSGNTIYF.

This chain uses TRBV2 with TRBJ1-5; D possibly corresponds to TRBD1 (6 bases). The CDR3 totals 13 residues. Germline lookup yields CDR1 SNHLY and CDR2 FYNNEI. Trimming removed 8 bases from V and 5 bases from J, with 13 bases in between. CDR3 protein: CASGGGPYQPQHF. CDR3 bases: TGTGCCAGCGGAGGGGGTCCTTATCAGCCCCAGCATTTT.

This clone showed up just once. The chain has TRBV27 and TRBJ2-1, with TRBD1 matching 10 bases. This CDR3 has 17 residues. The V segment lost 3 bases and the J segment 6 bases; nucleotides outside the gene matches: 11. Germline V gene sequence: CDR1 MNHEY, CDR2 SMNVEV (reference sequence). The CDR3 is CASSFNADRGRANEQFF. The DNA of the CDR3 is TGTGCCAGCAGTTTCAACGCGGACAGGGGGAGGGCCAATGAGCAGTTCTTC.

The chain has TRBV2 and TRBJ1-2; 9 bases are a match to TRBD1. The CDR3 length is 14 residues. After removal of 6 bases from V and 8 bases from J, the junction contained 10 bases not matched to a gene. Germline V gene data show CDR1 as SNHLY and CDR2 as FYNNEI. The CDR3, as DNA: TGTGCCAGCAGCCCGGGACAGGGCCGTGGGGGCTACACCTTC. This encodes CASSPGQGRGGYTF.

There are a few counts of this clone. CDR3 bases: TGTGCCAGCAGTCGGGAGACCTACACTGAAGCTTTCTTT. It codes for CASSRETYTEAFF. The rearrangement uses TRBV27 and TRBJ1-1; no firm D call. The germline V and J ends were trimmed by 5 bases and 3 bases, with 10 bases remaining between them. The CDR3 extends over 13 amino acids. Per the germline V gene, CDR1 is MNHEY and CDR2 is SMNVEV (reference sequence).

The chain combines TRBV2 with TRBJ1-1; 8 nucleotides align to TRBD1. The V gene's germline CDR1 is SNHLY and CDR2 FYNNEI. J was trimmed by 0 bases and V by 6 bases; bases with no gene match: 6. The CDR3 has 15 amino acids. The CDR3 nucleotides are TGTGCCAGCAGCCAAGGACAGGGTCTGAACACTGAAGCTTTCTTT. Protein sequence: CASSQGQGLNTEAFF.